This T cell receptor (beta chain) was identified in a study of vaccination and CD4 T cells after COVID-19. Cultured CD4+ T cell DNA was sequenced using the Oncomine TCR Beta short-read assay. TCRdb re-analysed the PCR reads in MiXCR, keeping a single row per CDR3 protein. The sample has roughly 16,000 distinct CDR3 sequences; about 50% are singletons. The treatment: approximately nine-day PBMC culture with coronavirus spike peptide pools or control peptides (ViraFEST assay). A word on this clonotype: What it binds is not known.

The sequenced sample consisted of CD4+ T cells from blood, cultured in vitro. This receptor was identified in a human donor who had recovered from COVID-19.

The CDR3 is CASSKGGADGINYGYTF. The CDR3, as DNA: TGTGCCAGCAGTAAGGGGGGCGCGGATGGTATTAACTATGGCTACACCTTC. The V gene is TRBV28, the J gene TRBJ1-2, with a weak D call TRBD1 (6 bases). The CDR3 runs to 17 residues. V was clipped by 5 bases and J by 1 base, with 20 bases between them. Germline V gene data show CDR1 as MDHEN and CDR2 as SYDVKM.